This T cell receptor beta chain came from a study of T cells after posttransplantation cyclophosphamide. A marrow graft followed busulfan-fludarabine conditioning, with cyclophosphamide on days +3 and +4. Study-wide results and limits: Donor CD8+ memory clones often dominated recipient blood repertoires at later times. TRB overlap between skin or GI tissue T cells and blood was limited. Recipient CMV seropositivity and CMV reactivation strongly tracked TRB clonality.

CDR1 MNHEY and CDR2 SVGAGI come from the germline V gene. V was clipped by 4 bases and J by 3 bases, with 13 bases between them. The CDR3 extends over 15 amino acids. Only in-frame clones appear in the TCRdb table, and some are missing; sequencing was by immunoSEQ multiplex PCR. The table shows about 2,600 clones, with 65% to 70% occurring only once. Worth noting for this clone: The antigen is unknown.

The chain uses TRBV6-5 and TRBJ1-5, with D hard to call. The clonotype was recovered from a female patient aged 50-59 years who received an allogeneic stem cell transplant from a related donor, was CMV-positive, and had no GVHD. Some of these T cells may belong to the graft donor. This specimen consisted of PBMCs, obtained 30 days after allogeneic stem cell transplant with posttransplant cyclophosphamide. This chain's CDR3 is CASSSPRGSNQPQHF. CDR3 coding DNA: TGTGCCAGCAGTTCCCCTAGAGGGTCCAATCAGCCCCAGCATTTT.